These 25 T cell receptor beta chains were sequenced from one sample in a study of identical twins. Via MiXCR, TCRdb re-called the 5' RACE reads, giving one row per CDR3 protein. Of about 520,000 distinct CDR3 sequences in the sample, 20% to 25% are singletons; the top ten hold approximately 0.95%. This same sample was also taken into another study, of T cells expressing NK-cell markers.

Sequences were obtained from CD4+ T cells sorted from blood. The receptors originated from a woman aged 18-35 years in good health.

In its sample, this clonotype was seen a few times. The CDR3, as DNA: TGCGCCAGCAGCTTACGCGGGGGGGCCAACGATGAGCAGTTCTTC. Translation: CASSLRGGANDEQFF. The chain joins TRBV5-1 to TRBJ2-1; 9 nucleotides agree with TRBD2. CDR1 and CDR2 (germline): SGHRS, YFSETQ. The CDR3 length is 15 residues. Unmatched junction bases numbered 8, after V lost 2 bases and J lost 8 bases.

The V and J genes are TRBV12-3 or TRBV12-4 and TRBJ1-2; D call uncertain. The CDR3 consists of 15 residues. The V end was cut by 5 bases, the J end by 2 bases, with 15 bases between. The CDR3 here is CASSPLQSVNYGYTF. The CDR3 DNA reads as TGTGCCAGCAGTCCATTACAGAGTGTGAACTATGGCTACACCTTC.

This clonotype was seen a single time. One junction end does not reproduce the germline sequence, and a read error may be involved. The rearrangement joins TRBV20-1 to TRBJ2-7; TRBD2 matches 7 bases. From germline, CDR1 is DFQATT and CDR2 SNEGSKA (reference sequence). The CDR3 has 12 residues. CDR3 residues: CCAPSGKGEQYF. CDR3 sequence (DNA): TGCTGTGCCCCGAGCGGGAAAGGCGAGCAGTACTTC.

Only a few counts were recorded for this clonotype. The chain has TRBV5-4 and TRBJ2-2, with 9 bases identical to TRBD1. The trim removed 0 bases at V and 5 bases at J, leaving 5 bases unmatched. This CDR3 has 16 residues. CDR1 is SGHNT and CDR2 is YYREEE in the germline V gene (reference sequence). This CDR3 reads CASSLGGQGETGELFF. The CDR3 nucleotides read TGTGCCAGCAGCTTGGGGGGACAGGGTGAGACCGGGGAGCTGTTTTTT.

The V gene is TRBV5-6, the J gene TRBJ1-1; TRBD1 agrees at 10 bases. The CDR3 sequence is 13 residues long. V dropped 5 bases and J dropped 5; count of bases not matched to a gene: 3. Germline V CDR1 and CDR2: SGHDT, YYEEEE. The CDR3 DNA sequence: TGTGCCAGCAGGGGACAGGGGCGGACTGAAGCTTTCTTT. Residues: CASRGQGRTEAFF.

This chain connects TRBV15 to TRBJ2-7; 7 bases align to TRBD1. Germline values: CDR1 LNHNV, CDR2 YYDKDF (reference sequence). V gave up 5 bases and J gave up 2 bases; unmatched junction bases: 6. The CDR3 has 14 amino acids. The DNA of the CDR3 is TGTGCCACCAGCGGCCGGGACAGCGCCTACGAGCAGTACTTC. Translation: CATSGRDSAYEQYF.

The chain has TRBV5-1 and TRBJ2-2; perhaps D is TRBD1 or TRBD2 (5 bases each). The length of the CDR3 is 16 residues. Germline-derived CDR1 and CDR2 are SGHRS and YFSETQ. V lost 2 bases to trimming and J lost 2 bases, with 13 bases between them. CDR3 nucleotide sequence: TGCGCCAGCAGCTTAATACCGGGACGCAACACCGGGGAGCTGTTTTTT. Amino acids: CASSLIPGRNTGELFF.

V gene TRBV25-1 combines with J gene TRBJ2-7; no firm D call. Germline assignment: CDR1 MGHDK and CDR2 SYGVNS. Deletions cut 3 bases from V and 4 bases from J, with 10 bases between. This CDR3 contains 13 residues. The CDR3 is CASSDVHEYEQYF. The CDR3 region has the DNA TGTGCCAGCAGTGATGTCCACGAATACGAGCAGTACTTC.

In this sample, this clonotype turned up a few times. The rearrangement joins TRBV5-6 to TRBJ2-1, with D perhaps being TRBD1 or TRBD2 (6 bases each). Trimming pared 4 bases from V and 9 bases from J, leaving 14 bases between. CDR3 length equals 13 residues. Looked up from germline, CDR1 is SGHDT and CDR2 is YYEEEE. CDR3 bases: TGTGCCAGCAGCCCCGGCCGGGGGCTTGAGCAGTTCTTC. It encodes CASSPGRGLEQFF.

This clonotype was seen only a few times. The chain has TRBV20-1 and TRBJ2-1; 13 bases are a match to TRBD2. V lost 6 bases and J lost 3; bases outside the gene matches: 5. The germline V gene encodes CDR1 DFQATT and CDR2 SNEGSKA (reference sequence). The CDR3 sequence is 15 residues long. Here the CDR3 reads CSARTSGSYYNEQFF. As DNA, the CDR3 is TGCAGTGCCCGGACTAGCGGGAGTTACTACAATGAGCAGTTCTTC.

The chain links TRBV2 to TRBJ2-1; D might be TRBD2 (6 bases). The V and J ends lost 3 bases and 6 bases respectively, with 15 bases between them. Per germline, CDR1 SNHLY and CDR2 FYNNEI. There are 15 residues in the CDR3. The CDR3 nucleotides read TGTGCCAGCAGTGAGGAGGGATTGGGGCTCAATGAGCAGTTCTTC. Protein: CASSEEGLGLNEQFF. The whole variable domain, filled in from reference TRBV2 and TRBJ2-1, reads EPEVTQTPSHQVTQMGQEVILRCVPISNHLYFYWYRQILGQKVEFLVSFYNNEISEKSEIFDDQFSVERPDGSNFTLKIRSTKLEDSAMYFCASSEEGLGLNEQFFGPGTRLTVL.

The CDR3 loop reads CASSLTGTGEQFF. CDR3 nucleotide sequence: TGTGCCAGCAGCCTGACAGGCACCGGGGAGCAGTTCTTC. J is TRBJ2-1 and V is TRBV27; TRBD1 might be the D (6 bases). This CDR3 region has 13 residues. Germline loops: CDR1 MNHEY, CDR2 SMNVEV (reference sequence). V was trimmed by 6 bases and J by 10 bases, leaving 16 bases between them.

This clonotype was observed a handful of times. The chain couples TRBV11-2 to TRBJ2-3; 9 positions agree with TRBD1. In germline, CDR1 is SGHAT, CDR2 FQNNGV. The CDR3 covers 13 residues. After removal of 5 bases from V and 5 bases from J, the junction contained 2 bases not matched to a gene. The CDR3 loop is CASSLGQGDTQYF. The CDR3 region has the DNA TGTGCCAGCAGCCTGGGACAGGGAGATACGCAGTATTTT.

The chain couples TRBV18 to TRBJ1-2; no clear D gene. V was pared by 5 bases and J by 6 bases, with 13 bases between. Germline CDR1 is KGHSH and CDR2 is LQKENI. The CDR3 runs to 13 residues. CDR3 amino acids: CASSTNMDDGYTF. The CDR3 coding sequence is TGTGCCAGCTCAACAAATATGGATGATGGCTACACCTTC.

The chain recombines TRBV18 with TRBJ1-1; D is unclear. CDR3 length: 14 amino acids. Deletions cut 5 bases from V and 3 bases from J, with 13 bases between. Germline CDR1 and CDR2: KGHSH and LQKENI. CDR3 DNA: TGTGCCAGCTCATACCGCGGGCAAGACACTGAAGCTTTCTTT. Its translation: CASSYRGQDTEAFF.

This clonotype was picked up a small number of times. This sequence joins TRBV6-1 and TRBJ2-1; D is possibly TRBD1 or TRBD2 (5 bases each). Germline V gene sequence: CDR1 MNHNS, CDR2 SASEGT. CDR3 size: 14 residues. Trimming stripped 7 bases from V and 2 bases from J, with 12 bases between. The CDR3 protein is CASTRVGAYNEQFF. The CDR3 DNA reads TGTGCCAGCACCAGGGTGGGAGCCTACAATGAGCAGTTCTTC.

This clonotype was seen ten or more times. The chain employs TRBV25-1 and TRBJ2-5; D is unclear. Germline CDR1 is MGHDK and CDR2 is SYGVNS. CDR3 length: 13 amino acids. Trimming cost V 6 bases and J 5 bases, with 13 bases left between them. The CDR3 coding sequence is TGTGCCAGCAGCCTCAGGAGTAAGGAGACCCAGTACTTC. Translation: CASSLRSKETQYF.

This clonotype was detected a few times. The chain links TRBV12-3 or TRBV12-4 to TRBJ2-7, with D perhaps matching TRBD2 (6 bases). The ends were cut back, 8 bases at V and 3 bases at J, with 17 bases in the middle. The CDR3 is 14 amino acids. The CDR3 DNA reads as TGTGCCAGCGGCCCCTCGGGACTCTTCTACGAGCAGTACTTC. This codes for CASGPSGLFYEQYF.

The CDR3 region has the DNA TGTGCCAGCAGTAGCGGGGCTAGCGGGGGGGTCGGTACGCAGTATTTT. Its translation is CASSSGASGGVGTQYF. The rearrangement joins TRBV6-1 to TRBJ2-3, with 12 positions matching TRBD2. Germline V gene sequence: CDR1 MNHNS, CDR2 SASEGT. V was pared by 5 bases and J by 8 bases, with 11 bases of the junction left unmatched. The CDR3 extends over 16 amino acids.

The CDR3 is CASSPIQVRYNEQFF. The CDR3 coding sequence is TGTGCCAGCAGCCCAATCCAGGTTCGCTACAATGAGCAGTTCTTC. The rearrangement joins TRBV12-3 or TRBV12-4 to TRBJ2-1; the D is unclear. CDR3 length equals 15 residues. Deletions cut 6 bases from V and 3 bases from J, with 15 bases between.

The rearrangement links TRBV2 to TRBJ1-2, with D possibly matching TRBD1 (6 bases). Germline assignment: CDR1 SNHLY and CDR2 FYNNEI. Trimming left V 6 bases short and J 4 bases short, with 12 bases between. The CDR3 covers 13 residues. The CDR3 region is CASSATGSYGYTF. The CDR3 coding sequence is TGTGCCAGCAGCGCTACAGGGAGCTATGGCTACACCTTC. The variable domain in full, completed from reference TRBV2 and TRBJ1-2, reads EPEVTQTPSHQVTQMGQEVILRCVPISNHLYFYWYRQILGQKVEFLVSFYNNEISEKSEIFDDQFSVERPDGSNFTLKIRSTKLEDSAMYFCASSATGSYGYTFGSGTRLTVV.

This clonotype came up once. The V call is TRBV6-2 or TRBV6-3, the J call TRBJ2-2; D unresolved. Germline CDR1 reads MNHEY; CDR2 reads SVGEGT. Deletions cut 11 bases from V and 0 bases from J, with 13 bases between. This CDR3 is 14 amino acids long. The CDR3 reads CAGRRASNTGELFF. CDR3 nucleotides: TGTGCCGGGCGTCGGGCGTCGAACACCGGGGAGCTGTTTTTT.

The chain joins TRBV20-1 to TRBJ2-1, with 7 nucleotides matching TRBD2. CDR3 length equals 17 residues. V lost 0 bases to trimming and J lost 8 bases; unmatched junction nucleotides: 16. The V gene's germline CDR1 is DFQATT and CDR2 SNEGSKA (reference sequence). In DNA form, the CDR3 reads TGCAGTGCTAGAGATCCTCGTGGGAGGGTCATATGGGATGAGCAGTTCTTC. Residues: CSARDPRGRVIWDEQFF.

A remark on this clonotype: A far larger clone is one nucleotide away, so this likely arose from a read error. The chain recombines TRBV7-9 with TRBJ2-7; D is undetermined. The germline gives CDR1 SEHNR, CDR2 FQNEAQ (reference sequence). CDR3 length equals 12 residues. CDR3 loop: CASSLDLYELYF. CDR3 sequence (DNA): TGTGCCAGCAGCTTAGATCTCTACGAGCTGTACTTC.

This clonotype turned up a few times. The gene calls are TRBV20-1 and TRBJ2-5; 15 bases map to TRBD2. The CDR3 has 16 amino acids. Germline values: CDR1 DFQATT, CDR2 SNEGSKA (reference sequence). The junction had 7 bases not matched to a gene; V was cut back by 3 bases and J by 5 bases. CDR3 region: CSASRTSGRVGETQYF. The CDR3 DNA reads as TGCAGTGCTAGTAGGACTAGCGGGAGGGTTGGGGAGACCCAGTACTTC.